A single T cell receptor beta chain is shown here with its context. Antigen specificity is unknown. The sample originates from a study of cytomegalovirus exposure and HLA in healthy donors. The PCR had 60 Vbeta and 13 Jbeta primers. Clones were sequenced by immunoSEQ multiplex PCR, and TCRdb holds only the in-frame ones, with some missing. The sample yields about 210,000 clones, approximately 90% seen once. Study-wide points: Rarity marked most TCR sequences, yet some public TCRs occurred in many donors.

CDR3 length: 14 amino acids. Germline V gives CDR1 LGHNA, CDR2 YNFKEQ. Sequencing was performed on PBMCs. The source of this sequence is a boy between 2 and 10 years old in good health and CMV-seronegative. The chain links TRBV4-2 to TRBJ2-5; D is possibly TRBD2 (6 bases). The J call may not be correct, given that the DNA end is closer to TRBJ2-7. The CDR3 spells CASSQPGTRYEQYF. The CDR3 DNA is TGTGCCAGCAGCCAACCCGGGACTCGTTACGAGCAGTACTTC.